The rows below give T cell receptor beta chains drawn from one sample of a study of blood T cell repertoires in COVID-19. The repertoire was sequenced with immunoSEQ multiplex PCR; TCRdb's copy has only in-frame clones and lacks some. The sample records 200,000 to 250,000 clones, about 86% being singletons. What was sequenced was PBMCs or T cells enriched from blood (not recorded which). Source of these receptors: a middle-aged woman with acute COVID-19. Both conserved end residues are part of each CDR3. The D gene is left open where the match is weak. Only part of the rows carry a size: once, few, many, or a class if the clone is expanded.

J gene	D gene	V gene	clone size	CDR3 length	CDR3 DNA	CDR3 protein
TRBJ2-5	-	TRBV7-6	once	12	TGTGCCAGCAGCTTGAGTCCAGAGACCCAGTACTTC	CASSLSPETQYF
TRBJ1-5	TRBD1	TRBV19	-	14	TGTGCCAGTAAAACGGGACAGGGTCATCAGCCCCAGCATTTT	CASKTGQGHQPQHF
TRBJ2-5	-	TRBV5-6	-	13	TGTGCCAGCAGCTCCGGGACAAAAGAGACCCAGTACTTC	CASSSGTKETQYF
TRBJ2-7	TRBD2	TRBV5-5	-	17	TGTGCCAGCAGCGGATGGGCCGTGGGGCTAGCGGTCTACGAGCAGTACTTC	CASSGWAVGLAVYEQYF
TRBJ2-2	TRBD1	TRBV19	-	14	TGTGCCAGTACTACAGGGGGAGGTACCGGGGAGCTGTTTTTT	CASTTGGGTGELFF
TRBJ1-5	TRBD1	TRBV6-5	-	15	TGTGCCAGCAGAATGGGGACAGAAAGCAATCAGCCCCAGCATTTT	CASRMGTESNQPQHF
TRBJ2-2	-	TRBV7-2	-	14	TGTGCCAGCAGCTTACAACAGCACACCGGGGAGCTGTTTTTT	CASSLQQHTGELFF
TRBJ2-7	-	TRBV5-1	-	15	TGCGCCAGCAGCTCGGGAGCAGGACACTCCTACGAGCAGTACTTC	CASSSGAGHSYEQYF
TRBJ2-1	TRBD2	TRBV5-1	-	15	TGCGCCAGCAGCTTACTCACCGGGACTAGAAATGAGCAGTTCTTC	CASSLLTGTRNEQFF
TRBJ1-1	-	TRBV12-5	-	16	TGTGCTAGTGGTCCGGGTCCGGGTCTGGGGAACACTGAAGCTTTCTTT	CASGPGPGLGNTEAFF